This T cell receptor (beta chain) was identified in a study of T cell responses to AZD1222 COVID-19 vaccine. In the study overall: Pooling covered second doses at about 4 or about 12 weeks.

Germline-derived CDR1 and CDR2 are LNHNV and YYDKDF (reference sequence). The V segment lost 4 bases and the J segment 4 bases; nucleotides outside the gene matches: 8. There are 16 residues in the CDR3. The method was immunoSEQ multiplex PCR; TCRdb's version includes in-frame clones alone and lacks a portion of them. This table holds over 100,000 clones, 85% to 95% found once. The receptor comes from an adult in good health. The starting material was peripheral blood, obtained on day 0 of AZD1222 vaccination. This chain connects TRBV15 to TRBJ1-4, with 8 bases aligning to TRBD1. CDR3 residues: CATSINQGANNEKLFF. In nucleotides, the CDR3 is TGTGCCACCAGCATTAATCAGGGGGCGAATAATGAAAAACTGTTTTTT. The whole variable domain, filled in from reference TRBV15 and TRBJ1-4, reads DAMVIQNPRYQVTQFGKPVTLSCSQTLNHNVMYWYQQKSSQAPKLLFHYYDKDFNNEADTPDNFQSRRPNTSFCFLDIRSPGLGDTAMYLCATSINQGANNEKLFFGSGTQLSVL.